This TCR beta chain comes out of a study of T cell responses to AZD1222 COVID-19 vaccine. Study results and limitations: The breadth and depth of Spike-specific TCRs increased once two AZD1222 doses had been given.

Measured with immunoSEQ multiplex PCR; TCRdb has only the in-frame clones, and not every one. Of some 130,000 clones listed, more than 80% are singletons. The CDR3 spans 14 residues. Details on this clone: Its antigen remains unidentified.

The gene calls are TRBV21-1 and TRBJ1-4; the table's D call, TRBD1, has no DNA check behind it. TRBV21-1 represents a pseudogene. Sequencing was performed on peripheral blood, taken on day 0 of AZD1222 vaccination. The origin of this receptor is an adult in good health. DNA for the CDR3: TGTGCCAGCAGCGACGACAGGGGGCGGGTAAAACTGTTTTTT. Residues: CASSDDRGRVKLFF.